Presented here are 17 T cell receptor beta chains from one specimen sequenced in a study of Ad26.COV2.S vaccination and SARS-CoV-2 variants. Method: immunoSEQ multiplex PCR; TCRdb's copy keeps in-frame clones and lacks some. The table lists 150,000 to 200,000 clones, 70% to 90% of them singletons. The sample was peripheral blood, taken after recovery from COVID-19. Receptor source: a human donor who had recovered from COVID-19.

This clone was picked up a small number of times. The chain has TRBV7-9 and TRBJ1-3, with D possibly being TRBD1 (5 bases). Trimming removed 5 bases from V and 6 bases from J, with 11 bases in between. The CDR3 extends over 13 amino acids. Germline CDR1 and CDR2: SEHNR and FQNEAQ (reference sequence). CDR3 loop: CASSLGETNTIYF. CDR3 nucleotide sequence: TGTGCCAGCAGCCTAGGGGAGACAAACACCATATATTTT.

The chain employs TRBV6-5 and TRBJ2-6; tentatively, D is TRBD2 (6 bases). This CDR3 has 15 residues. V lost 6 bases, J lost 4 bases, and 13 bases lay in between. CDR1 and CDR2 (germline): MNHEY, SVGAGI. The CDR3 loop reads CASSGGLIGANVLTF. CDR3 DNA: TGTGCCAGCAGCGGAGGGTTAATCGGGGCCAACGTCCTGACTTTC.

The count of this clone is one. The chain recombines TRBV5-6 with TRBJ2-7; TRBD2 matches 7 bases. V shed 4 bases, J shed 2 bases, and the junction held 9 bases outside the gene matches. The CDR3 has 15 residues. The germline gives CDR1 SGHDT, CDR2 YYEEEE. CDR3 in amino acids: CASSRRGLPAYEQYF. In DNA, the CDR3 is TGTGCCAGCAGCCGGCGGGGGTTACCTGCCTACGAGCAGTACTTC.

J is TRBJ1-2 and V is TRBV2; tentative D call: TRBD1 (5 bases). The CDR3 consists of 13 residues. The germline CDR1 and CDR2 sequences are SNHLY and FYNNEI. V shed 3 bases and J shed 8 bases, with 13 bases lying between them. The chain's CDR3 is CASSDSGWGGYTF. DNA of the CDR3: TGTGCCAGCAGTGACTCAGGGTGGGGGGGCTACACCTTC.

Here the CDR3 reads CARSLMAGGYGGYTF. CDR3 in DNA: TGTGCCAGAAGCTTGATGGCAGGTGGGTACGGTGGCTACACCTTC. The chain carries TRBV5-3 and TRBJ1-2; D is undetermined. TRBV5-3 is reported as an ORF; its role is uncertain. V lost 1 base, J lost 7 bases, and 17 bases lay in between. The CDR3 has 15 amino acids.

The rearrangement joins TRBV28 to TRBJ1-1; 9 bases fit TRBD1. The V gene end was trimmed by 2 bases and the J gene end by 4 bases; junction bases not matched to a gene: 5. CDR1 is MDHEN and CDR2 is SYDVKM in the germline V gene. The CDR3 sequence is 15 residues long. The CDR3 DNA sequence: TGTGCCAGCAGTTTACTACAGGGGGCGACCACTGAAGCTTTCTTT. It is translated as CASSLLQGATTEAFF.

The J gene is TRBJ1-5, the V gene TRBV5-5; tentative D call: TRBD1 (5 bases). CDR3 length equals 16 residues. Looked up from germline, CDR1 is SGHKS and CDR2 is YYEKEE (reference sequence). V was cut by 1 base and J by 0 bases, with 11 bases left in between. This chain's CDR3 is CASSLNSGSSNQPQHF. DNA for the CDR3: TGTGCCAGCAGCTTGAACTCAGGGAGTAGCAATCAGCCCCAGCATTTT.

This clone occurred a few times. The chain links TRBV9 to TRBJ1-3; unclear D gene. V was pared by 4 bases and J by 8 bases, with 19 bases between. This CDR3 comprises 15 residues. Germline CDR1 is SGDLS and CDR2 is YYNGEE. CDR3 amino acids: CASSRLGNKGDTIYF. CDR3 nucleotide sequence: TGTGCCAGCAGCCGCCTTGGGAATAAGGGCGACACCATATATTTT.

This clone was observed a single time. The rearrangement joins TRBV6-1 to TRBJ2-3; D not resolved. The germline V gene has CDR1 MNHNS and CDR2 SASEGT. This CDR3 has 15 amino acids. Deletions cut 2 bases from V and 1 base from J, with 10 bases between. CDR3 residues: CASSETPGGTDTQYF. CDR3 in DNA: TGTGCCAGCAGTGAAACCCCCGGAGGCACAGATACGCAGTATTTT.

The genes are TRBV6-6 and TRBJ2-3; TRBD1 agrees at 11 bases. The junction had 6 bases not matched to a gene; V was cut back by 5 bases and J by 5 bases. The V gene's germline CDR1 is MNHNY and CDR2 SVGAGI (reference sequence). The CDR3 runs to 15 residues. This CDR3 reads CASSKDRGLLDTQYF. The DNA of the CDR3 is TGTGCCAGCAGTAAGGACAGGGGGCTCTTAGATACGCAGTATTTT.

V and J are TRBV15 and TRBJ2-7; 8 nucleotides align to TRBD1. The germline V gene encodes CDR1 LNHNV and CDR2 YYDKDF (reference sequence). J was trimmed by 5 bases and V by 0 bases; bases with no gene match: 6. This CDR3 comprises 15 residues. The CDR3 region has the DNA TGTGCCACCAGCAGAGACAACCTACAGGGGGACGAGCAGTACTTC. Its translation: CATSRDNLQGDEQYF.

This rearrangement joins TRBV12-1 to TRBJ2-4; the table gives TRBD2 as D, unverified against the DNA. TRBV12-1 has pseudogene status. CDR3 size: 16 residues. The CDR3 coding sequence is TGTGCCAGCAGCCCCCACACCGACTCATTTCGGGGCATTCAGTACTTC. This translates into CASSPHTDSFRGIQYF.

In its sample, this clone was seen once. The chain combines TRBV28 with TRBJ2-2; 9 nucleotides agree with TRBD1. The V gene's germline CDR1 is MDHEN and CDR2 SYDVKM. This CDR3 region has 15 residues. J was trimmed by 5 bases and V by 1 base; bases with no gene match: 2. The CDR3 spells CASSLSDRGTGELFF. CDR3 sequence (DNA): TGTGCCAGCAGTTTATCAGACAGGGGGACCGGGGAGCTGTTTTTT.

This clone was counted a single time. V is TRBV18 and J is TRBJ2-6; the D is unclear. V shed 2 bases and J shed 2 bases, with 7 bases lying between them. The CDR3 is made up of 15 amino acids. Germline CDR1 KGHSH, CDR2 LQKENI. CDR3 in DNA: TGTGCCAGCTCACCAGCCGAGGCTGGGGCCAACGTCCTGACTTTC. Translation: CASSPAEAGANVLTF.

This chain uses TRBV4-1 with TRBJ2-1; D gene uncertain. This CDR3 region has 16 residues. The germline gives CDR1 MGHRA, CDR2 YSYEKL. V was shortened by 1 base and J by 8 bases, with 18 bases between the two germline ends. CDR3 sequence (DNA): TGCGCCAGCAGCCAAGCGTCGGTTAGCACGCGCGATGAGCAGTTCTTC. It codes for CASSQASVSTRDEQFF.

This clone was seen a handful of times. V usage is TRBV5-6 and J usage is TRBJ1-6; D not certain. V lost 2 bases and J 7 bases, leaving 4 bases between the germline ends. The CDR3 contains 12 residues. Germline CDR1 and CDR2: SGHDT and YYEEEE. CDR3 DNA sequence: TGTGCCAGCAGCTTTGTCAATTCACCCCTCCACTTT. It translates to CASSFVNSPLHF.

The J gene is TRBJ2-7, the V gene TRBV5-1, with 8 bases lining up with TRBD1. V lost 6 bases and J lost 7; bases outside the gene matches: 6. Per the germline V gene, CDR1 is SGHRS and CDR2 is YFSETQ. This CDR3 contains 12 residues. The CDR3 region has the DNA TGCGCCAGCACTCCAGGGGGCCGGGAGCAGTACTTC. Amino acid sequence: CASTPGGREQYF.